The rows below give T cell receptor beta chains drawn from one sample of a study of blood T cell repertoires in COVID-19. The table came from immunoSEQ multiplex PCR; TCRdb's copy has only in-frame clones and leaves some out. The sample lists some 190,000 clones; roughly 84% were seen once. The specimen was peripheral blood. The receptors were sampled from a man at least 80 years old with COVID-19, enrolled during active disease. Both conserved end residues are part of each CDR3. D genes are given only for firm matches. Clone size, where shown, is once, few, many, or a class for clones that have expanded.

D: -
size: -
J: TRBJ1-2
V: TRBV6-5
DNA: TGTGCCAGCAGGGACAGAATTAACTATGGCTACACCTTC
CDR3: CASRDRINYGYTF

D: -
size: -
J: TRBJ1-4
V: TRBV5-1
DNA: TGCGCCAGCAGCTTGGCGGCCCGCCGAACGGGTGAAAAACTGTTTTTT
CDR3: CASSLAARRTGEKLFF

D: -
size: -
J: TRBJ1-5
V: TRBV9
DNA: TGTGCCAGCAGCCCTGGACTGATCAATCAGCCCCAGCATTTT
CDR3: CASSPGLINQPQHF

D: TRBD1
size: -
J: TRBJ1-1
V: TRBV2
DNA: TGTGCCAGCAGGGACAGGGTGAACACTGAAGCTTTCTTT
CDR3: CASRDRVNTEAFF

D: -
size: -
J: TRBJ2-3
V: TRBV6-2/TRBV6-3
DNA: TGTGCCAGCAGTGGTAGGGGGACAACTAGCACAGATACGCAGTATTTT
CDR3: CASSGRGTTSTDTQYF

D: -
size: -
J: TRBJ2-3
V: TRBV5-1
DNA: TGCGCCAGCAGCCTCCGCAAACTAGATACGCAGTATTTT
CDR3: CASSLRKLDTQYF

D: -
size: -
J: TRBJ2-1
V: TRBV7-3
DNA: TGTGCCAGCAGCCCCACCAGGGGAGGGAACAATGAGCAGTTCTTC
CDR3: CASSPTRGGNNEQFF

D: -
size: once
J: TRBJ2-3
V: TRBV11-2
DNA: TGTGCCAGCAGCACAAGCGGATTAATCACAGATACGCAGTATTTT
CDR3: CASSTSGLITDTQYF

D: -
size: -
J: TRBJ1-2
V: TRBV5-1
DNA: TGCGCCAGCAGCTTTCTGGACCCGGGATCCTATGGCTACACCTTC
CDR3: CASSFLDPGSYGYTF

D: -
size: -
J: TRBJ2-3
V: TRBV5-1
DNA: TGCGCCAGCAGCTTGGCCCCAGGGTCAGATACGCAGTATTTT
CDR3: CASSLAPGSDTQYF

D: -
size: -
J: TRBJ2-5
V: TRBV11-2
DNA: TGTGCCAGCAGCACTTCGGAGACCCAGTACTTC
CDR3: CASSTSETQYF

D: -
size: -
J: TRBJ1-4
V: TRBV7-2
DNA: TGTGCCAGCAGCTTAGCTGGAGCAACTAATGAAAAACTGTTTTTT
CDR3: CASSLAGATNEKLFF

D: TRBD1
size: -
J: TRBJ1-5
V: TRBV18
DNA: TGTGCCAGCTCACCGTTTGAGTCAGGGGGCGCTCAGCCCCAGCATTTT
CDR3: CASSPFESGGAQPQHF

D: TRBD1
size: -
J: TRBJ2-5
V: TRBV3-1/TRBV3-2
DNA: TGTGCCAGCAGTCCCACCGACAGGGGCAGGGAGACCCAGTACTTC
CDR3: CASSPTDRGRETQYF

D: -
size: -
J: TRBJ1-1
V: TRBV4-1
DNA: TGCGCCAGCAGCCAGAGACAGGATGGTGAAGCTTTCTTT
CDR3: CASSQRQDGEAFF

D: TRBD1
size: -
J: TRBJ2-3
V: TRBV7-3
DNA: TGTGCCAGCAGCTCCCGGACAGGGGGCAACACAGATACGCAGTATTTT
CDR3: CASSSRTGGNTDTQYF

D: TRBD1
size: -
J: TRBJ2-5
V: TRBV11-3
DNA: TGTGCCAGCAGCCGCACGCTTGGACAGGAAGAGACCCAGTACTTC
CDR3: CASSRTLGQEETQYF

D: -
size: -
J: TRBJ2-5
V: TRBV4-2
DNA: TGTGCCAGCAGCCAAGTTGACCGGAGAGAAGAGACCCAGTACTTC
CDR3: CASSQVDRREETQYF

D: -
size: -
J: TRBJ1-1
V: TRBV10-3
DNA: TGTGCCATCAGTGAGTTTACCCTCCAGACAGTCACTGAAGCTTTCTTT
CDR3: CAISEFTLQTVTEAFF

D: TRBD1
size: -
J: TRBJ2-1
V: TRBV11-2
DNA: TGTGCCAGCAGCTTTCGGGGTGGAGGGGGGACAGGGGCCTACAATGAGCAGTTCTTC
CDR3: CASSFRGGGGTGAYNEQFF

D: -
size: few
J: TRBJ2-5
V: TRBV3-1/TRBV3-2
DNA: TGTGCCAGCAGCCAAGAGGGCAACTCAGAGACCCAGTACTTC
CDR3: CASSQEGNSETQYF

D: TRBD2
size: -
J: TRBJ2-1
V: TRBV11-2
DNA: TGTGCCAGCAGCTTATACGGGGGGGAAGAGTATGAGCAGTTCTTC
CDR3: CASSLYGGEEYEQFF

D: TRBD1
size: -
J: TRBJ1-5
V: TRBV10-3
DNA: TGTGCCATCAGTGGGACAGGGACGGGGCCCCAGCATTTT
CDR3: CAISGTGTGPQHF

D: TRBD1
size: -
J: TRBJ1-2
V: TRBV6-4
DNA: TGTGCCAGCAGTGATCGCCACCGGGACAGGTATGAGGCTAACTATGGCTACACCTTC
CDR3: CASSDRHRDRYEANYGYTF

D: -
size: -
J: TRBJ2-2
V: TRBV5-1
DNA: TGCGCCAGCCGCGTGGTTAGCGGGAACACCGGGGAGCTGTTTTTT
CDR3: CASRVVSGNTGELFF